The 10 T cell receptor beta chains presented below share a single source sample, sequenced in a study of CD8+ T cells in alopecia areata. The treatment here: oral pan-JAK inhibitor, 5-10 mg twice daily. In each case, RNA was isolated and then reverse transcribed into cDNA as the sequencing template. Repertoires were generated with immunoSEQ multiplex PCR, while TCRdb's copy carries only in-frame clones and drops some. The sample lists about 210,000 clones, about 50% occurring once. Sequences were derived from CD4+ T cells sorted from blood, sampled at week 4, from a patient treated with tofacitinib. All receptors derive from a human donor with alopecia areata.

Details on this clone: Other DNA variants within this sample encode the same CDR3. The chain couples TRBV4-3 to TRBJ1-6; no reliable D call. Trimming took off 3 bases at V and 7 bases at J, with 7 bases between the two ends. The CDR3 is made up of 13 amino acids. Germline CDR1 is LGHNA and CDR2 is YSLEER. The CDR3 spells CASSQGGNSPLHF. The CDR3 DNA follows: TGCGCCAGCAGCCAGGGCGGGAATTCACCCCTCCACTTT.

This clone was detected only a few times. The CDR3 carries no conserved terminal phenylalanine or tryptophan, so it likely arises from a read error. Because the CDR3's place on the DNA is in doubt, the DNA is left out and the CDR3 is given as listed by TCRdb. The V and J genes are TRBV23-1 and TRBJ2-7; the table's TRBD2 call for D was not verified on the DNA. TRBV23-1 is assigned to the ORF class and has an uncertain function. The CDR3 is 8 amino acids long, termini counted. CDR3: CASSHPGI.

CDR3 nucleotide sequence: TGTGCCAGCAGGACAGGGGGCTGGAACACTGAAGCTTTCTTT. This gives the protein CASRTGGWNTEAFF. V gene TRBV7-2 combines with J gene TRBJ1-1; 10 nucleotides line up with TRBD1. CDR3 length: 14 amino acids. Germline V gene data show CDR1 as SGHTA and CDR2 as FQGNSA. V lost 6 bases to trimming and J lost 1 base; unmatched junction nucleotides: 2.

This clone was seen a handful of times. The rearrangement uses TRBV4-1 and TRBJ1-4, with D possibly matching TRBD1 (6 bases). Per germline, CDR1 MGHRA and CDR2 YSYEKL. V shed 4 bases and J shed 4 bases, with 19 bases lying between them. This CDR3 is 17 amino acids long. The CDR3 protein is CASSRSSGAALNEKLFF. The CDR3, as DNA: TGCGCCAGCAGCCGATCCTCAGGGGCAGCCCTTAATGAAAAACTGTTTTTT.

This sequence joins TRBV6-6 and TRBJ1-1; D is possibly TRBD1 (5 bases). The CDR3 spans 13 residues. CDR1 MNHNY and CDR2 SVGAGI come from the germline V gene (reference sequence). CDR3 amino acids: CVVGRARNTEAFF. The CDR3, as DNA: TGTGTGGTCGGCAGGGCTAGGAACACTGAAGCTTTCTTT.

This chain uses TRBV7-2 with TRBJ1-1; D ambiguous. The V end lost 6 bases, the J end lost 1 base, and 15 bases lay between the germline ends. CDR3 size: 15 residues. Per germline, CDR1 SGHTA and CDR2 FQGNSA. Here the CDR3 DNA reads TGTGCCAGCAGTTCTAACTCCGTTGCGAACACTGAAGCTTTCTTT. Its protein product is CASSSNSVANTEAFF. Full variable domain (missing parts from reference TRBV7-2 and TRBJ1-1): GAGVSQSPSNKVTEKGKDVELRCDPISGHTALYWYRQSLGQGLEFLIYFQGNSAPDKSGLPSDRFSAERTGGSVSTLTIQRTQQEDSAVYLCASSSNSVANTEAFFGQGTRLTVV.

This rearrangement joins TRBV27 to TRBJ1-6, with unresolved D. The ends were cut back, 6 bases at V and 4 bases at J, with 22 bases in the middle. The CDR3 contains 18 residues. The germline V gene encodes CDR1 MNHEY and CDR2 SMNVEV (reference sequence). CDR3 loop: CASSPRAGRGLYNSPLHF. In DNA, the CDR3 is TGTGCCAGCAGCCCCCGCGCGGGTCGTGGCTTATATAATTCACCCCTCCACTTT.

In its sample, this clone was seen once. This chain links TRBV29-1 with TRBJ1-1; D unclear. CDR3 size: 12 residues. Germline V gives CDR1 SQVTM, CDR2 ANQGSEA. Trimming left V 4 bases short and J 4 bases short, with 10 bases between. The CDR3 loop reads CSVVLGRTEAFF. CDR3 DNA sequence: TGCAGCGTTGTCTTAGGTCGCACTGAAGCTTTCTTT. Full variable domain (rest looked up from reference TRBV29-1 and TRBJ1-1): SAVISQKPSRDICQRGTSLTIQCQVDSQVTMMFWYRQQPGQSLTLIATANQGSEATYESGFVIDKFPISRPNLTFSTLTVSNMSPEDSSIYLCSVVLGRTEAFFGQGTRLTVV.

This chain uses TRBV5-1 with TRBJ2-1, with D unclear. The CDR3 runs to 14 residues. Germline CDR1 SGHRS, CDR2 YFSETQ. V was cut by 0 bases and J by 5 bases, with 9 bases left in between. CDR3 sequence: CASSLEARNNEQFF. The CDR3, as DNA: TGCGCCAGCAGCTTGGAGGCCAGAAACAATGAGCAGTTCTTC.

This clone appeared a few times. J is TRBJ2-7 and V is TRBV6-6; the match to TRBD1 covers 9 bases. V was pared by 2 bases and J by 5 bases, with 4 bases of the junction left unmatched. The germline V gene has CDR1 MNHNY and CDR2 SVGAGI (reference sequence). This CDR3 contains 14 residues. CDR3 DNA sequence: TGTGCCAGCAGTTACCCCGACAGGGGGAACGAGCAGTACTTC. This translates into CASSYPDRGNEQYF.